Below are 26 T cell receptor beta chains sequenced from a single sample in a study of blood T cell repertoires in COVID-19. Clones were read by immunoSEQ multiplex PCR, and TCRdb kept only the in-frame ones, dropping some. Of 6,000 to 6,500 clones in the sample, under 95% are singletons; the top ten hold 45% to 55%. Sequencing was performed on peripheral blood. Receptors originate from a human donor in a cohort sampled during active COVID-19.

The chain couples TRBV15 to TRBJ2-5; the match to TRBD2 covers 8 bases. V dropped 4 bases and J dropped 0; count of bases not matched to a gene: 4. The CDR3 spans 15 residues. Germline loops: CDR1 LNHNV, CDR2 YYDKDF (reference sequence). This CDR3 reads CATSTSLADQETQYF. In DNA, the CDR3 is TGTGCCACCAGCACCTCACTAGCGGACCAAGAGACCCAGTACTTC.

The chain employs TRBV9 and TRBJ1-4, with 7 nucleotides matching TRBD1. The CDR3 covers 16 residues. J lost 6 bases, V lost 4 bases, and 12 bases had no gene match. The V gene's germline CDR1 is SGDLS and CDR2 YYNGEE. Here the CDR3 reads CASSPLPQGRYEKLFF. The CDR3, as DNA: TGTGCCAGCAGCCCTCTCCCACAGGGGCGGTATGAAAAACTGTTTTTT.

This clone was seen a single time. The rearrangement uses TRBV29-1 and TRBJ2-7; 7 bases align to TRBD2. The trim removed 4 bases at V and 5 bases at J, leaving 5 bases unmatched. The CDR3 covers 12 residues. CDR1 and CDR2 from the germline V gene are SQVTM and ANQGSEA. The CDR3 DNA sequence: TGCAGCGTTGTAAGCGGGGTAGACGAGCAGTACTTC. It translates to CSVVSGVDEQYF.

This clone was seen a handful of times. The gene calls are TRBV4-2 and TRBJ2-1; 7 bases line up with TRBD2. The CDR3 covers 20 residues. The germline gives CDR1 LGHNA, CDR2 YNFKEQ. V was pared by 3 bases and J by 8 bases, with 25 bases of the junction left unmatched. CDR3 protein: CASSHHRARGGRGYWDEQFF. In DNA form, the CDR3 reads TGTGCCAGCAGCCACCACCGGGCCCGGGGCGGGAGAGGATATTGGGATGAGCAGTTCTTC.

The V and J genes are TRBV7-2 and TRBJ2-3, with TRBD2 matching 12 bases. V shed 5 bases, J shed 4 bases, and the junction held 7 bases outside the gene matches. The length of the CDR3 is 16 residues. Germline V lookup: CDR1 SGHTA, CDR2 FQGNSA. CDR3 bases: TGTGCCAGCAGCGGACGGACTAGCGGGGAGGCAGATACGCAGTATTTT. It yields the protein CASSGRTSGEADTQYF.

V usage is TRBV3-1 (or the pseudogene TRBV3-2) and J usage is TRBJ1-1; 10 bases align to TRBD1. The CDR3 extends over 15 amino acids. Germline assignment: CDR1 LGHDT and CDR2 YNNKEL (reference sequence). J lost 9 bases, V lost 2 bases, and 9 bases had no gene match. The chain's CDR3 is CASSQLGTGEVQAFF. The CDR3 region has the DNA TGTGCCAGCAGCCAACTCGGGACAGGGGAAGTACAAGCTTTCTTT.

V is TRBV5-6 and J is TRBJ2-5; D uncertain. Germline V CDR1 and CDR2: SGHDT, YYEEEE. This CDR3 has 13 residues. Trimming stripped 3 bases from V and 4 bases from J, with 10 bases between. CDR3 nucleotide sequence: TGTGCCAGCAGCTCAAACCCCGGAGAGACCCAGTACTTC. Translated, it gives CASSSNPGETQYF.

The chain uses TRBV27 and TRBJ1-1, with D tentatively TRBD1 (6 bases). Per germline, CDR1 MNHEY and CDR2 SMNVEV (reference sequence). V was clipped by 5 bases and J by 4 bases, with 11 bases between them. The length of the CDR3 is 13 residues. CDR3 residues: CASSHRQVTEAFF. CDR3 nucleotide sequence: TGTGCCAGCAGTCACAGACAGGTCACTGAAGCTTTCTTT.

CDR3 DNA sequence: TGTGCCAGCAGCTTGACCGGGGACGGGGAGCTGTTTTTT. Protein sequence: CASSLTGDGELFF. V usage is TRBV7-3 and J usage is TRBJ2-2, with D perhaps TRBD2 (5 bases). In germline, CDR1 is SGHTA, CDR2 FQGTGA. CDR3 length equals 13 residues. Between the trimmed V and J ends, which lost 3 bases and 7 bases, there was a span of 9 bases.

This chain joins TRBV6-5 and TRBJ2-3, with 9 bases lining up with TRBD1. The CDR3 spans 15 residues. Germline V gene lookup returns CDR1 MNHEY and CDR2 SVGAGI. Trimming at V came to 6 bases and at J to 2 bases, leaving 6 bases not matched to a gene. This CDR3 is CASRLGQGNTDTQYF. The CDR3 nucleotides read TGTGCCAGCAGGCTGGGACAGGGCAACACAGATACGCAGTATTTT.

This clone was detected once. The rearrangement joins TRBV19 to TRBJ1-5, with D perhaps TRBD1 (5 bases). This CDR3 is built from 13 residues. Deletions cut 6 bases from V and 7 bases from J, with 13 bases between. CDR1 and CDR2 (germline): LNHDA, SQIVND (reference sequence). The CDR3 sequence is CASSREGPQPQHF. CDR3 coding DNA: TGTGCCAGTAGCAGGGAGGGTCCCCAGCCCCAGCATTTT.

CDR3 sequence (DNA): TGTGCCACCAGCAAACAGACCCACCCGACCTACGAGCAGTACTTC. This encodes CATSKQTHPTYEQYF. The J gene is TRBJ2-7, the V gene TRBV15; D is undetermined. The ends were cut back, 4 bases at V and 2 bases at J, with 15 bases in the middle. CDR1 LNHNV and CDR2 YYDKDF come from the germline V gene (reference sequence). The CDR3 covers 15 residues.

J is TRBJ2-3 and V is TRBV6-1; 13 bases align to TRBD2. There are 17 residues in the CDR3. Germline CDR1 and CDR2: MNHNS and SASEGT. The trim removed 4 bases at V and 2 bases at J, leaving 6 bases unmatched. Here the CDR3 reads CASSARTSGGNTDTQYF. CDR3 coding DNA: TGTGCCAGCAGTGCTCGGACTAGCGGGGGTAACACAGATACGCAGTATTTT.

V usage is TRBV7-9 and J usage is TRBJ2-2; TRBD2 is a possible D gene (6 bases). Trimming cost V 2 bases and J 7 bases, with 17 bases left between them. The germline gives CDR1 SEHNR, CDR2 FQNEAQ (reference sequence). CDR3 length: 16 residues. CDR3 in amino acids: CASSLLSGGGDGELFF. In nucleotides, the CDR3 is TGTGCCAGCAGCTTACTTTCCGGGGGAGGCGACGGGGAGCTGTTTTTT.

CDR3 in DNA: TGCGCCAGCAGCCAAGATTGGGGTGGGACTCAAGAGACCCAGTACTTC. Translation gives CASSQDWGGTQETQYF. The V and J genes are TRBV4-3 and TRBJ2-5; the D gene is possibly TRBD2 (6 bases). The CDR3 runs 16 residues. Germline CDR1 is LGHNA and CDR2 is YSLEER. Trimming stripped 0 bases from V and 2 bases from J, with 13 bases between.

The rearrangement joins TRBV9 to TRBJ2-7; 7 bases line up with TRBD2. J gave up 4 bases and V 3 bases, and 10 bases lay outside the gene matches. The CDR3 spans 15 residues. Germline V CDR1 and CDR2: SGDLS, YYNGEE. This chain's CDR3 is CASSESSGGIYEQYF. The CDR3 nucleotides read TGTGCCAGCAGCGAGTCTAGCGGAGGGATATACGAGCAGTACTTC.

This clone came up once. The chain uses TRBV20-1 and TRBJ1-2; D not certain. Germline CDR1 and CDR2: DFQATT and SNEGSKA (reference sequence). Trimming removed 3 bases from V and 4 bases from J, with 12 bases in between. The CDR3 sequence is 13 residues long. The CDR3 nucleotides read TGCAGTGCTAGTGCAGGCTTCGGCTATGGCTACACCTTC. Translation: CSASAGFGYGYTF.

CDR3 region: CASSYPGQSYEQYF. DNA for the CDR3: TGTGCCAGCAGTTATCCGGGACAGAGCTACGAGCAGTACTTC. The V call is TRBV6-5, the J call TRBJ2-7; 7 bases map to TRBD1. The trim removed 3 bases at V and 3 bases at J, leaving 5 bases unmatched. The CDR3 has 14 residues. Germline V gives CDR1 MNHEY, CDR2 SVGAGI.

This clone was observed once. The chain recombines TRBV3-1 (or the pseudogene TRBV3-2) with TRBJ1-2; 9 bases line up with TRBD1. The CDR3 sequence is 19 residues long. The germline gives CDR1 LGHDT, CDR2 YNNKEL (reference sequence). Trimming removed 4 bases from V and 0 bases from J; junction bases left unmatched: 15. CDR3 sequence: CASSPGLGTGRPTNYGYTF. The CDR3 DNA sequence: TGTGCCAGCAGCCCGGGTTTAGGGACAGGGCGCCCTACTAACTATGGCTACACCTTC.

In nucleotides, the CDR3 is TGTGCCAGCAGTCACGGACAGGGGAGCACAGATACGCAGTATTTT. It encodes CASSHGQGSTDTQYF. J is TRBJ2-3 and V is TRBV6-2 or TRBV6-3, with 9 bases matching TRBD1. CDR1 and CDR2 (germline): MNHEY, SVGEGT. The CDR3 runs 15 residues. V was pared by 5 bases and J by 0 bases, with 3 bases of the junction left unmatched.

This clone appeared once. The J gene is TRBJ2-3, the V gene TRBV5-1, with D hard to call. V lost 1 base and J 1 base, leaving 10 bases between the germline ends. This CDR3 contains 15 residues. From germline, CDR1 is SGHRS and CDR2 YFSETQ. The CDR3 bases are TGCGCCAGCAGCTTGTACACCGCCCGCACAGATACGCAGTATTTT. Translated, it gives CASSLYTARTDTQYF.

The chain employs TRBV4-3 and TRBJ2-7, with 9 positions matching TRBD1. The J segment lost 5 bases and the V segment lost 0 bases, leaving 8 bases of the junction unmatched. This CDR3 is built from 16 residues. Germline-derived CDR1 and CDR2 are LGHNA and YSLEER. The CDR3 here is CASSQERQGGVDEQYF. The DNA for the CDR3 is TGCGCCAGCAGCCAAGAAAGACAGGGGGGGGTCGACGAGCAGTACTTC.

This chain joins TRBV19 and TRBJ2-2; 9 nucleotides match TRBD1. This CDR3 region has 18 residues. J was trimmed by 7 bases and V by 6 bases; bases with no gene match: 18. The germline V gene encodes CDR1 LNHDA and CDR2 SQIVND (reference sequence). The CDR3 loop reads CASSLIWDRVEPGGELFF. The CDR3 DNA is TGTGCCAGTAGCCTTATCTGGGACAGGGTTGAGCCAGGCGGGGAGCTGTTTTTT. The full variable domain, completed using reference TRBV19 and TRBJ2-2, is DGGITQSPKYLFRKEGQNVTLSCEQNLNHDAMYWYRQDPGQGLRLIYYSQIVNDFQKGDIAEGYSVSREKKESFPLTVTSAQKNPTAFYLCASSLIWDRVEPGGELFFGEGSRLTVL.

J is TRBJ2-7 and V is TRBV5-1, with 10 bases matching TRBD1. The germline V gene has CDR1 SGHRS and CDR2 YFSETQ. V lost 7 bases and J lost 2; bases outside the gene matches: 9. The CDR3 is 15 residues long. This CDR3 is CASGDDRGLTYEQYF. The CDR3 DNA is TGCGCCAGCGGGGACGACAGGGGGCTAACCTACGAGCAGTACTTC.

The rearrangement uses TRBV7-3 and TRBJ2-5, with 7 bases lining up with TRBD2. V lost 2 bases and J lost 1; bases outside the gene matches: 4. The CDR3 is 15 residues long. Germline CDR1 is SGHTA and CDR2 is FQGTGA. The CDR3 nucleotides read TGTGCCAGCAGCTTAGGCGGGAGAGGCCAAGAGACCCAGTACTTC. Amino acid sequence: CASSLGGRGQETQYF. The full variable domain, rest sourced from reference TRBV7-3 and TRBJ2-5, is GAGVSQTPSNKVTEKGKYVELRCDPISGHTALYWYRQSLGQGPEFLIYFQGTGAADDSGLPNDRFFAVRPEGSVSTLKIQRTERGDSAVYLCASSLGGRGQETQYFGPGTRLLVL.

The chain's CDR3 is CASSIRLAGGYYNEQFF. The CDR3 DNA is TGTGCCAGCAGCATCAGACTAGCGGGAGGGTACTATAATGAGCAGTTCTTC. The chain couples TRBV7-8 to TRBJ2-1; 14 positions agree with TRBD2. With 5 bases clipped from V and 7 bases from J, the junction kept 10 bases outside the gene matches. From germline, CDR1 is SGHVS and CDR2 FQNEAQ. This CDR3 region has 17 residues.